The rows below give T cell receptor beta chains drawn from one sample of a study of cytotoxic CD8 clonotypes in ibrutinib-treated CLL. The method was immunoSEQ multiplex PCR; TCRdb's version includes in-frame clones alone and lacks a portion of them. The sample lists 50,000 to 75,000 clones; approximately 71% were seen once. The source material was PBMCs, sampled after 12 months of ibrutinib treatment. The source of these receptors is a human donor with chronic lymphocytic leukemia. Both conserved end residues are part of each CDR3. A D gene is named only where the DNA matches it firmly. The listing skips clone size in some rows; elsewhere it reads once, few, many or a size class.

cdr3_aa cdr3_nt d_call clone_size j_call v_call
CSVGALGGGVGNEQYF TGCAGCGTTGGGGCCTTAGGAGGGGGCGTAGGTAACGAGCAGTACTTC - - TRBJ2-7 TRBV29-1
CATDQGAGGYTF TGTGCCACGGACCAGGGGGCAGGAGGCTACACCTTC TRBD1 - TRBJ1-2 TRBV19
CASSGGQVAPGELFF TGTGCCAGCAGCGGCGGACAGGTTGCGCCCGGGGAGCTGTTTTTT TRBD1 - TRBJ2-2 TRBV2
CSARDLRGAFF TGCAGTGCTAGAGATCTCAGGGGCGCCTTCTTC - - TRBJ2-1 TRBV20-1
CASSVGWDPKGAEAFF TGTGCCAGCAGCGTCGGATGGGACCCCAAAGGCGCTGAAGCTTTCTTT - - TRBJ1-1 TRBV9
CASSPPISSYGQYF TGTGCCAGCTCACCACCGATATCCTCCTACGGGCAGTACTTC - - TRBJ2-7 TRBV18
CASSQDVLDYNEQFF TGCGCCAGCAGCCAAGATGTCCTAGACTACAATGAGCAGTTCTTC - few TRBJ2-1 TRBV4-3
CASSFRTGELFF TGTGCCAGCAGTTTTCGCACCGGGGAGCTGTTTTTT - - TRBJ2-2 TRBV28
CAWSSGPLLPGELFF TGTGCCTGGAGTTCCGGACCCCTGCTACCCGGGGAGCTGTTTTTT - - TRBJ2-2 TRBV30
CASRSANQETQYF TGTGCCAGCAGAAGTGCTAACCAAGAGACCCAGTACTTC - - TRBJ2-5 TRBV2
CASSLRMGSGVSGELFF TGTGCCAGCAGCTTAAGGATGGGGTCGGGAGTGTCCGGGGAGCTGTTTTTT - - TRBJ2-2 TRBV7-3
CASRGTGTETQYF TGCGCCAGCAGAGGGACAGGGACTGAGACCCAGTACTTC TRBD1 - TRBJ2-5 TRBV10-2
CASSLFGAGGGGYTF TGTGCCAGCAGTTTATTCGGGGCAGGGGGCGGCGGCTACACCTTC TRBD1 - TRBJ1-2 TRBV28
CASSPSTRRVYF TGTGCCAGCAGTCCATCGACTAGGCGGGTATACTTC - - TRBJ2-7 TRBV28
CASSVGQGQETQYF TGCGCCAGTTCGGTGGGACAGGGACAAGAGACCCAGTACTTC TRBD1 - TRBJ2-5 TRBV5-1
CASSGLGHGKETQYF TGTGCCAGCAGCGGCCTGGGACACGGGAAAGAGACCCAGTACTTC - few TRBJ2-5 TRBV11-2
CASSLQRMNTEAFF TGTGCCAGCAGTTTACAACGGATGAACACTGAAGCTTTCTTT - - TRBJ1-1 TRBV27
CAISDIGTGAQYF TGTGCCATCAGTGATATAGGTACGGGGGCGCAGTATTTT - - TRBJ2-3 TRBV10-3
CASSLAPPLALNTYEQYF TGTGCCAGCAGCTTAGCCCCACCCCTAGCGTTGAATACCTACGAGCAGTACTTC - - TRBJ2-7 TRBV7-6